This T cell receptor (beta chain) is from a study of blood T cells in healthy people across ages. Using a J-beta primer mix together with a sample-barcoded 5' primer, a second PCR was run for roughly 6 to 12 cycles. Each CDR3 protein is one row after TCRdb ran MiXCR on the 5' RACE reads. The data hold about 1.7 million distinct CDR3 sequences, with 28% observed a single time. Sample donors were healthy Caucasian individuals that came from Russia, aged roughly 6 to 95. Investigators took around 10 milliliters of peripheral blood from every donor. Germline CDR1 ENHRY, CDR2 SYGVKD. Unmatched junction bases numbered 3, after V lost 0 bases and J lost 0 bases. This CDR3 region has 16 residues. This clonotype has a count of ten or more.

The clonotype originates from a woman in her thirties in good health. The sequenced material came from blood. V is TRBV10-3 and J is TRBJ2-7; 9 bases are shared with TRBD2. CDR3 in DNA: TGTGCCATCAGTGAGTCCGGTAGCGGGAGCTCCTACGAGCAGTACTTC. This encodes CAISESGSGSSYEQYF.